Each of the 23 T cell receptor beta chains below was sequenced from the same sample in a study of T-cell memory formation after mild COVID-19. Using its own MiXCR run on the 5' RACE reads, TCRdb lists one record per CDR3 protein. Of 190,000 or so distinct CDR3 sequences listed, under 12% were seen once; the top ten hold 2.5% to 3.5%. The sample was PBMCs or a T cell subset sorted from them (not recorded which). All receptors derive from a man younger than 30 who had mild COVID-19 (a few samples of this study predate the infection). Cell type and time point are not known.

The chain has TRBV5-1 and TRBJ2-5; TRBD2 matches 7 bases. V shed 6 bases and J 4 bases; nucleotides not matched to a gene: 6. Germline V CDR1 and CDR2: SGHRS, YFSETQ. This CDR3 spans 13 amino acids. CDR3 in DNA: TGCGCCAGCAATCCCGGGGGGTCAGAGACCCAGTACTTC. Translating gives CASNPGGSETQYF.

The chain couples TRBV7-9 to TRBJ2-6; TRBD1 might be the D (6 bases). CDR1 is SEHNR and CDR2 is FQNEAQ in the germline V gene (reference sequence). Trimming pared 5 bases from V and 5 bases from J, leaving 16 bases between. The CDR3 covers 16 residues. CDR3 sequence reads: CASSPRGFSRANVLTF. The DNA of the CDR3 is TGTGCCAGCAGCCCCAGGGGATTCTCGAGGGCCAACGTCCTGACTTTC.

V is TRBV2 and J is TRBJ1-1; no definite D call. From germline, CDR1 is SNHLY and CDR2 FYNNEI. The ends were cut back, 3 bases at V and 5 bases at J, with 10 bases in the middle. The CDR3 spans 13 residues. DNA for the CDR3: TGTGCCAGCAGTGATAGTTCGGGGACTGAAGCTTTCTTT. It encodes CASSDSSGTEAFF.

This clonotype was detected only a few times. This chain joins TRBV28 and TRBJ2-5; 7 bases line up with TRBD1. V gave up 6 bases and J gave up 5 bases; unmatched junction bases: 6. CDR3 size: 13 residues. CDR1 and CDR2 (germline): MDHEN, SYDVKM. The DNA of the CDR3 is TGTGCCAGCAGAACAACAGGGGCGGAGACCCAGTACTTC. Residues: CASRTTGAETQYF.

This clonotype has more than one count but fewer than ten. The J gene is TRBJ2-7, the V gene TRBV7-2; 7 bases are a match to TRBD2. V dropped 0 bases and J dropped 0; count of bases not matched to a gene: 8. The CDR3 is 17 amino acids. CDR1 SGHTA and CDR2 FQGNSA come from the germline V gene. CDR3 loop: CASSLAGHWGGSYEQYF. CDR3 sequence (DNA): TGTGCCAGCAGCTTAGCTGGTCACTGGGGGGGCTCCTACGAGCAGTACTTC.

In its sample, this clonotype was seen many times. This chain links TRBV7-9 with TRBJ1-1; 8 nucleotides align to TRBD1. This CDR3 has 14 amino acids. Trimming at V came to 5 bases and at J to 2 bases, leaving 4 bases not matched to a gene. The V gene's germline CDR1 is SEHNR and CDR2 FQNEAQ (reference sequence). The CDR3 sequence is CASSIGQGNTEAFF. DNA for the CDR3: TGTGCCAGCAGCATCGGACAGGGAAACACTGAAGCTTTCTTT.

This chain connects TRBV7-2 to TRBJ2-7, with 11 bases aligning to TRBD1. CDR1 is SGHTA, CDR2 FQGNSA, per germline. V dropped 6 bases and J dropped 1; count of bases not matched to a gene: 5. The CDR3 extends over 15 amino acids. The DNA of the CDR3 is TGTGCCAGCAGTTCCGGGACAGGGGGGTCCTACGAGCAGTACTTC. Translated, it gives CASSSGTGGSYEQYF.

This sequence joins TRBV5-1 and TRBJ2-1, with TRBD1 matching over 11 bases. Trimming cost V 4 bases and J 6 bases; bases outside gene matches: 6. The CDR3 spans 15 residues. Germline values: CDR1 SGHRS, CDR2 YFSETQ. CDR3 nucleotides: TGCGCCAGCAGCCCGGGACAGGGGGTGGGCAATGAGCAGTTCTTC. It is translated as CASSPGQGVGNEQFF.

The rearrangement joins TRBV20-1 to TRBJ2-3; D uncertain. Trimming removed 6 bases at V and 0 bases at J, with 16 bases between. This CDR3 has 15 residues. Germline lookup yields CDR1 DFQATT and CDR2 SNEGSKA (reference sequence). The CDR3 spells CSANAWTPSTDTQYF. CDR3 in DNA: TGCAGTGCAAACGCCTGGACGCCTAGCACAGATACGCAGTATTTT.

This clonotype has only a few counts. V usage is TRBV12-3 or TRBV12-4 and J usage is TRBJ2-2; tentative D call: TRBD2 (6 bases). The V end was cut by 2 bases, the J end by 7 bases, with 11 bases between. The CDR3 sequence is 14 residues long. CDR3: CASSLWGDSGELFF. The CDR3 DNA sequence: TGTGCCAGCAGTTTATGGGGGGATAGCGGGGAGCTGTTTTTT.

The rearrangement joins TRBV4-2 to TRBJ2-3; D is perhaps TRBD2 (6 bases). V lost 4 bases and J 7 bases, leaving 15 bases between the germline ends. The length of the CDR3 is 14 residues. The V gene's germline CDR1 is LGHNA and CDR2 YNFKEQ. The chain's CDR3 is CASSPGRDSHTQYF. CDR3 bases: TGTGCCAGCAGCCCAGGACGGGACTCACATACGCAGTATTTT.

This clonotype was seen a handful of times. The chain combines TRBV3-2 with TRBJ2-5; the D segment call TRBD1 is taken from the table without a DNA check. TRBV3-2 is a known pseudogene. CDR3 length: 16 amino acids. Here the CDR3 reads CASSQEIGQPRETQYF. The DNA of the CDR3 is TGTGCCAGCAGCCAAGAAATAGGACAGCCGAGAGAGACCCAGTACTTC.

This clonotype was counted between two and nine times. The chain uses TRBV19 and TRBJ2-7, with D perhaps given as TRBD1 or TRBD2 (5 bases each). The CDR3 has 15 residues. Germline V lookup: CDR1 LNHDA, CDR2 SQIVND (reference sequence). Deletions cut 5 bases from V and 3 bases from J, with 17 bases between. Here the CDR3 DNA reads TGTGCCAGTAGTGGGACGGTGGGCGGAGGCTACGAGCAGTACTTC. Protein product: CASSGTVGGGYEQYF.

The V and J genes are TRBV9 and TRBJ2-6; D call uncertain. The V gene's germline CDR1 is SGDLS and CDR2 YYNGEE. V dropped 3 bases and J dropped 0 bases, with 7 bases sitting between them. This CDR3 contains 15 residues. The CDR3 sequence: CASSAQVSGANVLTF. CDR3 bases: TGTGCCAGCAGCGCTCAGGTCTCTGGGGCCAACGTCCTGACTTTC.

This clonotype turned up a few times. The chain's CDR3 is CASRRTGLYGYGYTF. The CDR3 region has the DNA TGTGCCAGCAGACGGACAGGGCTGTATGGCTATGGCTACACCTTC. V usage is TRBV12-3 or TRBV12-4 and J usage is TRBJ1-2, with 8 nucleotides matching TRBD1. CDR3 length: 15 residues. Unmatched junction bases numbered 10, after V lost 6 bases and J lost 4 bases.

The rearrangement uses TRBV6-2 or TRBV6-3 and TRBJ1-1; tentatively, D is TRBD1 (6 bases). The CDR3 is 16 amino acids. Germline V gene sequence: CDR1 MNHEY, CDR2 SVGEGT. Trimming shortened V by 3 bases and J by 4 bases, and 18 bases separated the two germline ends. CDR3 loop: CASSYGQSRGGTEAFF. The CDR3, as DNA: TGTGCCAGCAGTTATGGACAGTCCCGGGGGGGCACTGAAGCTTTCTTT.

This clonotype was counted many times. The genes are TRBV5-1 and TRBJ2-3; the D is unclear. Germline V gene sequence: CDR1 SGHRS, CDR2 YFSETQ. The CDR3 sequence is 13 residues long. Trimming took off 1 base at V and 4 bases at J, with 7 bases between the two ends. The CDR3 region is CASSLNAPDTQYF. The CDR3 DNA sequence: TGCGCCAGCAGCTTGAACGCTCCAGATACGCAGTATTTT.

This clonotype was seen repeatedly, ten times or more. The chain has TRBV4-1 and TRBJ1-2, with D unresolved. The CDR3 consists of 13 residues. The germline gives CDR1 MGHRA, CDR2 YSYEKL. The germline V and J ends were trimmed by 0 bases and 4 bases, with 6 bases remaining between them. The CDR3 region has the DNA TGCGCCAGCAGCCAAGATCTAGGCTATGGCTACACCTTC. This codes for CASSQDLGYGYTF.

J is TRBJ1-5 and V is TRBV7-9; no clear D. The germline gives CDR1 SEHNR, CDR2 FQNEAQ (reference sequence). V gave up 6 bases and J gave up 7 bases, with 16 bases separating them. The length of the CDR3 is 14 residues. CDR3 amino acids: CASSSKGAGQPQHF. Written as DNA, the CDR3 is TGTGCCAGCAGTTCAAAGGGCGCGGGACAGCCCCAGCATTTT.

On this clonotype: One base away lies a much larger clone, so this may be a sequencing read error. This sequence joins TRBV12-3 or TRBV12-4 and TRBJ2-5; the D is unclear. V was trimmed by 3 bases and J by 4 bases, leaving 9 bases between them. This CDR3 contains 13 residues. CDR3 sequence: CASSLLTGETQYF. The CDR3, as DNA: TGTGCCAGCAGTTTGCTCACTGGAGAGACCCAGTACTTC.

This chain uses TRBV24-1 with TRBJ1-5, with unresolved D. V lost 6 bases to trimming and J lost 2 bases, with 16 bases between them. This CDR3 comprises 16 residues. The germline CDR1 and CDR2 sequences are KGHDR and SFDVKD. The CDR3 sequence is CATSSTGRMGNQPQHF. CDR3 sequence (DNA): TGTGCCACCAGTAGTACCGGGAGAATGGGCAATCAGCCCCAGCATTTT.

The chain couples TRBV7-2 to TRBJ2-1; 11 nucleotides match TRBD2. V gave up 7 bases and J gave up 4 bases; unmatched junction bases: 9. The germline CDR1 and CDR2 sequences are SGHTA and FQGNSA. This CDR3 is 16 amino acids long. The CDR3 protein is CASKPGRLAGYNEQFF. The CDR3 DNA reads TGTGCCAGCAAACCCGGAAGACTAGCGGGGTACAATGAGCAGTTCTTC.

This clonotype was counted a few times. The CDR3 sequence: CASSADRGLYEQYF. The CDR3 DNA is TGTGCCAGCAGTGCGGACAGGGGGCTCTACGAGCAGTACTTC. The chain couples TRBV6-6 to TRBJ2-7; 11 nucleotides agree with TRBD1. Looked up from germline, CDR1 is MNHNY and CDR2 is SVGAGI (reference sequence). The V gene end was trimmed by 5 bases and the J gene end by 3 bases; junction bases not matched to a gene: 3. The CDR3 extends over 14 amino acids.